These 17 T cell receptor beta chains were all obtained from the same sample, sequenced in a study of shared clonotypes between healthy human individuals. TCRdb's table, derived via immunoSEQ multiplex PCR, lists solely in-frame clones and lacks some. This sample has approximately 2.3 million clones, with approximately 93% found just once. The sample comprised naive CD4+ T cells from PBMCs. Subset meaning: CD45RA+ positively selected. The receptors derive from a man aged 18 to 29 in good health. Some clones in this sample may be carry-over from other donors' samples.

This chain links TRBV15 with TRBJ2-2, with unresolved D. Germline values: CDR1 LNHNV, CDR2 YYDKDF (reference sequence). The CDR3 has 12 residues. V lost 3 bases, J lost 6 bases, and 5 bases lay in between. The CDR3 DNA reads TGTGCCACCAGCAGCGAGGCCGGGGAGCTGTTTTTT. Its translation is CATSSEAGELFF.

About this clone itself: This same CDR3 is encoded by further DNA sequences in the sample. The genes are TRBV5-1 and TRBJ2-1; D perhaps matches TRBD2 (6 bases). Germline CDR1 SGHRS, CDR2 YFSETQ. V was cut by 0 bases and J by 2 bases, with 9 bases left in between. This CDR3 spans 15 amino acids. The CDR3 DNA reads TGCGCCAGCAGCTTGGCCGTAGCGGCCTACAATGAGCAGTTCTTC. Amino acids: CASSLAVAAYNEQFF.

The V call is TRBV28, the J call TRBJ2-1; D is unclear. Trimming took 6 bases from V and 3 from J, leaving 6 bases between them. Per germline, CDR1 MDHEN and CDR2 SYDVKM. This CDR3 is built from 12 residues. CDR3 sequence: CASSIRYNEQFF. DNA of the CDR3: TGTGCCAGCAGCATCCGCTACAATGAGCAGTTCTTC.

The V and J genes are TRBV4-3 and TRBJ2-1; D might be TRBD1 or TRBD2, each matching 5 bases. V gave up 6 bases and J gave up 7 bases, with 19 bases separating them. The germline CDR1 and CDR2 sequences are LGHNA and YSLEER. The CDR3 sequence is 15 residues long. The chain's CDR3 is CASSHGTRLQNEQFF. CDR3 in DNA: TGCGCCAGCAGTCACGGGACCCGACTCCAAAATGAGCAGTTCTTC.

The chain combines TRBV2 with TRBJ1-1; no definite D call. From germline, CDR1 is SNHLY and CDR2 FYNNEI. This CDR3 is 13 amino acids long. V lost 2 bases and J lost 5, with 9 bases in between. DNA for the CDR3: TGTGCCAGCAGTGAATACGCTAGTACTGAAGCTTTCTTT. It codes for CASSEYASTEAFF.

The chain joins TRBV19 to TRBJ1-2, with TRBD1 as a possible D gene (5 bases). Deletions cut 1 base from V and 4 bases from J, with 13 bases between. Germline lookup yields CDR1 LNHDA and CDR2 SQIVND (reference sequence). CDR3 length: 15 amino acids. DNA for the CDR3: TGTGCCAGTAGTATAGCAGGGAGGTATAGCTATGGCTACACCTTC. This encodes CASSIAGRYSYGYTF.

The V and J genes are TRBV2 and TRBJ2-2; D ambiguous. The V gene lost 5 bases and the J gene lost 8 bases, with 9 bases spanning the gap. The CDR3 has 12 amino acids. The germline gives CDR1 SNHLY, CDR2 FYNNEI. This chain's CDR3 is CASSLVLGELFF. In nucleotides, the CDR3 is TGTGCCAGCAGTCTAGTTTTAGGGGAGCTGTTTTTT. Supplemented by reference TRBV2 and TRBJ2-2, the full variable domain reads EPEVTQTPSHQVTQMGQEVILRCVPISNHLYFYWYRQILGQKVEFLVSFYNNEISEKSEIFDDQFSVERPDGSNFTLKIRSTKLEDSAMYFCASSLVLGELFFGEGSRLTVL.

The V call is TRBV27, the J call TRBJ1-5; TRBD1 matches at 8 bases. This CDR3 is 17 amino acids long. V shed 2 bases, J shed 2 bases, and the junction held 8 bases outside the gene matches. From germline, CDR1 is MNHEY and CDR2 SMNVEV (reference sequence). The CDR3 nucleotides read TGTGCCAGCAGTTTAAATCCAGGGGGCGAGTGCAATCAGCCCCAGCATTTT. This gives the protein CASSLNPGGECNQPQHF.

The V and J genes are TRBV27 and TRBJ1-1, with TRBD1 matching 11 bases. Germline assignment: CDR1 MNHEY and CDR2 SMNVEV (reference sequence). This CDR3 is 16 amino acids long. Trimming removed 5 bases from V and 8 bases from J; junction bases left unmatched: 13. The CDR3 DNA follows: TGTGCCAGCAGTACATACCGGGACAGGGGGGTTGCGGAAGCTTTCTTT. Its protein product is CASSTYRDRGVAEAFF.

This clone showed up just once. The V call is TRBV6-5, the J call TRBJ2-7; unclear D gene. Germline V gene data show CDR1 as MNHEY and CDR2 as SVGAGI. The V gene lost 2 bases and the J gene lost 3 bases, with 14 bases spanning the gap. This CDR3 spans 15 amino acids. Written as DNA, the CDR3 is TGTGCCAGCAGTTACGGTCCGGTGTATAGCTACGAGCAGTACTTC. Translated: CASSYGPVYSYEQYF.

On this clone: Other DNA sequences in this sample translate to the same CDR3. The V gene is TRBV28, the J gene TRBJ1-2, with D uncertain. V lost 6 bases to trimming and J lost 5 bases, with 10 bases between them. Germline V lookup: CDR1 MDHEN, CDR2 SYDVKM. The CDR3 sequence is 12 residues long. CDR3 in amino acids: CASSPRSYGYTF. Written as DNA, the CDR3 is TGTGCCAGCAGCCCTAGGAGTTATGGCTACACCTTC.

The rearrangement joins TRBV11-2 to TRBJ2-5; D is unclear. The CDR3 length is 14 residues. Trimming stripped 2 bases from V and 5 bases from J, with 12 bases between. Germline CDR1 is SGHAT and CDR2 is FQNNGV. CDR3 in DNA: TGTGCCAGCAGCTTAAGAGGTGGCCCGGAGACCCAGTACTTC. Its translation is CASSLRGGPETQYF.

As concerns this clone: This CDR3 is also generated by other DNA sequences in the sample. V is TRBV30 and J is TRBJ1-2; TRBD1 matches at 11 bases. Per germline, CDR1 GTSNPN and CDR2 SVGIG (reference sequence). The CDR3 totals 13 residues. Losses at the gene ends were 0 bases for V and 9 bases for J; bases not matched to a gene: 3. CDR3 in DNA: TGTGCCTGGAGTGTCGGACAGGGGGCAAGCTACACCTTC. Translating it yields CAWSVGQGASYTF.

The chain employs TRBV4-1 and TRBJ2-3, with TRBD2 matching 12 bases. The V gene end was trimmed by 4 bases and the J gene end by 6 bases; junction bases not matched to a gene: 8. CDR3 size: 16 residues. Germline assignment: CDR1 MGHRA and CDR2 YSYEKL. DNA for the CDR3: TGCGCCAGCAGCCCTGGACTAGCGGGAAATCTCGATACGCAGTATTTT. Translated, it gives CASSPGLAGNLDTQYF.

For the CDR3, the DNA is TGCGCCAGCAGTGCGCCGGGCCCTTCTGGAAACACCATATATTTT. It translates to CASSAPGPSGNTIYF. V and J are TRBV10-2 and TRBJ1-3; D is unresolved. CDR1 is WSHSY and CDR2 is SAAADI in the germline V gene. V was clipped by 4 bases and J by 1 base, with 11 bases between them. The CDR3 has 15 residues.

This chain links TRBV7-9 with TRBJ1-5, with D unresolved. Germline CDR1 is SEHNR and CDR2 is FQNEAQ (reference sequence). The CDR3 is 16 amino acids. V lost 1 base to trimming and J lost 2 bases, with 12 bases between them. The CDR3, as DNA: TGTGCCAGCAGCTTAGGTCGGGGTGGTGGCAATCAGCCCCAGCATTTT. This codes for CASSLGRGGGNQPQHF.

The gene calls are TRBV21-1 and TRBJ2-6; TRBD2 was called by the table and not checked on the DNA. TRBV21-1 represents a pseudogene. The CDR3 is 17 amino acids. The CDR3 is CASSKGDQFSGANVLTF. The CDR3 DNA reads TGTGCCAGCAGCAAAGGAGATCAATTCTCTGGGGCCAACGTCCTGACTTTC.